This paragraph covers one T cell receptor beta chain sequence. Its cognate antigen is unknown. The sample originates from a study of cytomegalovirus exposure and HLA in healthy donors. Notes on the study in general: Researchers counted over 150 TCR beta chains as cytomegalovirus-associated. In vitro assays verified that a few CMV-associated chains recognized CMV antigens specifically. The finding came from a later analysis; first-cohort TCR clusters tended to co-occur in the 130 or so validation repertoires. Reports showed the classifier diagnosing cytomegalovirus status with high specificity and sensitivity.

Using immunoSEQ multiplex PCR, the repertoire was profiled, and TCRdb retains in-frame clones only, with some absent. The data show roughly 100,000 clones, around 86% seen once. V shed 7 bases and J shed 4 bases, with 17 bases lying between them. This CDR3 has 15 amino acids. Germline values: CDR1 MGHRA, CDR2 YSYEKL. The J gene is TRBJ1-3, the V gene TRBV4-1; D is perhaps TRBD1 (5 bases). Sequencing input: PBMCs. The sequence derives from a woman between 18 and 29 years old in good health and CMV-seropositive. Here the CDR3 reads CASTRSGGRGNTIYF. CDR3 DNA: TGCGCCAGCACCCGATCGGGGGGAAGAGGAAACACCATATATTTT.